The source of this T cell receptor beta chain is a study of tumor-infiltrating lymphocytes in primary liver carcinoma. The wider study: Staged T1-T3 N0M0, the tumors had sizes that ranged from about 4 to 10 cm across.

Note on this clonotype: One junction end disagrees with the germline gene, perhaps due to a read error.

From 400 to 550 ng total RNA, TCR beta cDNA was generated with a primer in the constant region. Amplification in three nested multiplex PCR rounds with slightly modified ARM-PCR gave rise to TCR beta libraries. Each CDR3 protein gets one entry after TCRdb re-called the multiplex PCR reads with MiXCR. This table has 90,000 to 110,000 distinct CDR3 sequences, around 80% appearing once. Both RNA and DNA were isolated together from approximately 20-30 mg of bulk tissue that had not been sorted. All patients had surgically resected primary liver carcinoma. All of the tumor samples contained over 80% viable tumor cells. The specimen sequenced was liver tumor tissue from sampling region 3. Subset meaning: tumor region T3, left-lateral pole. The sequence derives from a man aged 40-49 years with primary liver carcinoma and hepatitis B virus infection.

The CDR3 DNA follows: TGTGCCAGTACCACTTCGGCGGTAACCAAAAACACTCAGTACTTC. Its translation: CASTTSAVTKNTQYF. The chain carries TRBV11-2 and TRBJ2-4; no definite D call. The length of the CDR3 is 15 residues. The V gene's germline CDR1 is SGHAT and CDR2 FQNNGV.